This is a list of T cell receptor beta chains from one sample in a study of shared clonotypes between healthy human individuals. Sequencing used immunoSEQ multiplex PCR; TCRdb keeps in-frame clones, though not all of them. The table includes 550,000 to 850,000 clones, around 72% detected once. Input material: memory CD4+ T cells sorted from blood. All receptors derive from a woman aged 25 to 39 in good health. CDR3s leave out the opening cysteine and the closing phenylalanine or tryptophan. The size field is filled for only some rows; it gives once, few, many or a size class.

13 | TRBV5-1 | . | ASSLVAGGGETQY
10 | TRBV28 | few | ASSGGNYEQY
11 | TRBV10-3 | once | AIRTGGLYEQY
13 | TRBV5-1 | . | ASSLEGGSSYEQY
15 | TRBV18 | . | ASSPPTPASGNYEQY
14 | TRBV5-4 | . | ASSKPVRGGTDTQY
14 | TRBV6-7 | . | ASSRPRDNHNNEQF
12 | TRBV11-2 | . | ASSLSSSTGKLF
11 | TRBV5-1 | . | ASSTRQGEKLF
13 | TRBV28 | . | ASSSPGQVIYEQY
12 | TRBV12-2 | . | ASRTRWGGYEQY